A single sample gave rise to the 22 T cell receptor beta chains below, sequenced in a study of early T cells in non-severe SARS-CoV-2 infection (dated by TCRdb to about 2021). Libraries came from 5' RACE. Sequencing was performed on a NextSeq 500. TCRdb redid the processing of the public reads, applying fastp at Q25 and MiXCR, and retained in-frame beta chains. Every distinct CDR3 protein forms one entry, paired with its most common genes and DNA. For this sample the table gives 30,000 to 45,000 distinct CDR3 sequences, of which roughly 9.7% were detected only once. Jointly, the top ten make up around 12% of the sample. The specimen was whole blood. The receptors come from an adult who was a healthcare worker with PCR-confirmed SARS-CoV-2 infection or an uninfected control (not recorded which).

This clonotype was counted a few times. Being one base from a much bigger clone, this may be a read error. The V and J genes are TRBV29-1 and TRBJ2-5, with TRBD1 as a possible D gene (5 bases). The CDR3 contains 13 residues. Germline V CDR1 and CDR2: SQVTM, ANQGSEA. The DNA of the CDR3 is TGCAGCGTCGCAGGGTCCGTAGAAGAGACCCTGTACTTC. Protein product: CSVAGSVEETLYF.

This chain links TRBV4-1 with TRBJ2-6, with D possibly matching TRBD1 (5 bases). V was clipped by 0 bases and J by 0 bases, with 12 bases between them. Germline assignment: CDR1 MGHRA and CDR2 YSYEKL. The length of the CDR3 is 18 residues. Here the CDR3 reads CASSQDLRVNSGANVLTF. The CDR3 DNA reads as TGCGCCAGCAGCCAAGATCTCAGGGTGAACTCTGGGGCCAACGTCCTGACTTTC.

The V gene is TRBV29-1, the J gene TRBJ1-3; no firm D call. V was pared by 4 bases and J by 3 bases, with 7 bases between. There are 12 residues in the CDR3. Germline CDR1 is SQVTM and CDR2 is ANQGSEA. The CDR3 reads CSVAKGGNTIYF. CDR3 nucleotides: TGCAGCGTTGCGAAGGGTGGAAACACCATATATTTT.

This clonotype was detected only a few times. The V gene is TRBV20-1, the J gene TRBJ2-3; D possibly corresponds to TRBD2 (6 bases). This CDR3 has 15 amino acids. CDR1 and CDR2 from the germline V gene are DFQATT and SNEGSKA (reference sequence). V shed 0 bases and J shed 3 bases, with 13 bases lying between them. The CDR3, as DNA: TGCAGTGCTAGAGATCCGTTGGGGGGAACAGATACGCAGTATTTT. Its translation: CSARDPLGGTDTQYF.

V and J are TRBV28 and TRBJ1-2; tentative D call: TRBD1 (6 bases). Germline CDR1 is MDHEN and CDR2 is SYDVKM. CDR3 size: 12 residues. The V end lost 6 bases, the J end lost 4 bases, and 9 bases lay between the germline ends. The CDR3 region is CASSSGAYGYTF. The CDR3 region has the DNA TGTGCCAGCAGCTCAGGGGCCTATGGCTACACCTTC.

Concerning this clonotype: This may arise from a read error, as a much more abundant clone is one base away. V and J are TRBV7-6 and TRBJ1-6; TRBD1 might be the D (5 bases). The CDR3 contains 14 residues. Trimming cost V 1 base and J 5 bases, with 6 bases left between them. Germline values: CDR1 SGHVS, CDR2 FNYEAQ. The CDR3 reads CASSLGGDNSPLHF. In DNA, the CDR3 is TGTGCCAGCAGCTTAGGGGGCGATAATTCACCCCTCCACTTT.

This clonotype has only a few counts. This chain links TRBV30 with TRBJ2-1; a weak D match, TRBD2 (6 bases). Looked up from germline, CDR1 is GTSNPN and CDR2 is SVGIG (reference sequence). The length of the CDR3 is 13 residues. V lost 0 bases, J lost 5 bases, and 8 bases lay in between. The CDR3 loop reads CAWSVRRDNEQFF. In nucleotides, the CDR3 is TGTGCCTGGAGTGTACGGAGGGACAATGAGCAGTTCTTC.

This clonotype was observed many times. V and J are TRBV11-2 and TRBJ2-2; no definite D call. The germline V and J ends were trimmed by 4 bases and 2 bases, with 8 bases remaining between them. This CDR3 comprises 14 residues. CDR1 is SGHAT and CDR2 is FQNNGV in the germline V gene. DNA for the CDR3: TGTGCCAGCAGCTCGCCCCGTAACACCGGGGAGCTGTTTTTT. Residues: CASSSPRNTGELFF.

This clonotype was found many times. This rearrangement joins TRBV5-1 to TRBJ2-3; 7 bases fit TRBD2. The germline V gene has CDR1 SGHRS and CDR2 YFSETQ. Trimming took 4 bases from V and 3 from J; bases not matched to a gene: 5. The CDR3 sequence is 14 residues long. The CDR3, as DNA: TGCGCCAGCAGCGAACTAGCGTTGACAGATACGCAGTATTTT. Amino acid sequence: CASSELALTDTQYF.

The chain carries TRBV7-3 and TRBJ2-3, with D possibly being TRBD1 (5 bases). Germline assignment: CDR1 SGHTA and CDR2 FQGTGA. The CDR3 runs 15 residues. Trimming took 5 bases from V and 4 from J, leaving 16 bases between them. The CDR3 here is CASSPAQGGSDTQYF. The DNA of the CDR3 is TGTGCCAGCAGCCCGGCCCAGGGCGGATCAGATACGCAGTATTTT. Drawing the rest from reference TRBV7-3 and TRBJ2-3, the complete variable domain is GAGVSQTPSNKVTEKGKYVELRCDPISGHTALYWYRQSLGQGPEFLIYFQGTGAADDSGLPNDRFFAVRPEGSVSTLKIQRTERGDSAVYLCASSPAQGGSDTQYFGPGTRLTVL.

This clonotype was recorded many times. The gene calls are TRBV12-3 or TRBV12-4 and TRBJ1-1; 7 nucleotides match TRBD1. This CDR3 has 15 amino acids. With 7 bases clipped from V and 3 bases from J, the junction kept 11 bases outside the gene matches. CDR3 in amino acids: CASIQRQGSDTEAFF. DNA of the CDR3: TGTGCCAGCATCCAGAGACAGGGTAGTGACACTGAAGCTTTCTTT.

This clonotype was observed many times. The V and J genes are TRBV18 and TRBJ1-6; 7 bases line up with TRBD1. The CDR3 is 16 amino acids. V was clipped by 4 bases and J by 6 bases; unmatched bases: 9. Germline-derived CDR1 and CDR2 are KGHSH and LQKENI. The chain's CDR3 is CASSRDRTGLNSPLHF. CDR3 nucleotides: TGTGCCAGCTCACGGGATCGGACAGGCCTTAATTCACCCCTCCACTTT. Filled out from reference TRBV18 and TRBJ1-6, the complete variable domain reads NAGVMQNPRHLVRRRGQEARLRCSPMKGHSHVYWYRQLPEEGLKFMVYLQKENIIDESGMPKERFSAEFPKEGPSILRIQQVVRGDSAAYFCASSRDRTGLNSPLHFGNGTRLTVT.

This clonotype came up many times. The genes are TRBV6-2 or TRBV6-3 and TRBJ2-3, with 10 nucleotides matching TRBD2. The CDR3 consists of 15 residues. Trimming took 5 bases from V and 4 from J; bases not matched to a gene: 6. Germline V CDR1 and CDR2: MNHEY, SVGEGT. The CDR3, as DNA: TGTGCCAGCAGTGAAAGCGGGGGGGCGGCAGATACGCAGTATTTT. As protein: CASSESGGAADTQYF.

This clonotype has at least ten counts. The J gene is TRBJ1-6, the V gene TRBV6-6; maybe TRBD1 (5 bases). The germline V gene has CDR1 MNHNY and CDR2 SVGAGI (reference sequence). Trimming stripped 8 bases from V and 7 bases from J, with 9 bases between. CDR3 size: 12 residues. CDR3 protein: CASQGWNSPLHF. In nucleotides, the CDR3 is TGTGCCAGCCAGGGATGGAATTCACCCCTCCACTTT.

This sequence joins TRBV10-3 and TRBJ2-1; 9 nucleotides align to TRBD1. Germline CDR1 ENHRY, CDR2 SYGVKD. Trimming at V came to 10 bases and at J to 8 bases, leaving 9 bases not matched to a gene. This CDR3 comprises 13 residues. The DNA for the CDR3 is TGTGCCACGAAGGGACAGGGTGGAGATGAGCAGTTCTTC. Translating it yields CATKGQGGDEQFF.

This clonotype was seen many times. This rearrangement joins TRBV5-6 to TRBJ2-1; 8 bases align to TRBD1. This CDR3 is built from 13 residues. V shed 5 bases and J 6 bases; nucleotides not matched to a gene: 4. Germline V gives CDR1 SGHDT, CDR2 YYEEEE. The DNA for the CDR3 is TGTGCCAGCAGGCGGACAGGGTTCAATGAGCAGTTCTTC. Residues: CASRRTGFNEQFF.

The chain has TRBV12-3 or TRBV12-4 and TRBJ2-6, with a possible D match to TRBD2 (6 bases). There are 15 residues in the CDR3. V lost 9 bases and J lost 2, with 14 bases in between. The CDR3 nucleotides are TGTGCCAGTGGACGGGGGAGCACTGGGGCCAACGTCCTGACTTTC. It codes for CASGRGSTGANVLTF.

This clonotype came up many times. The CDR3 here is CASSDTSGGYNEQFF. CDR3 in DNA: TGTGCCAGCAGTGACACTAGCGGGGGTTACAATGAGCAGTTCTTC. V usage is TRBV2 and J usage is TRBJ2-1; 11 bases match TRBD2. The V segment lost 3 bases and the J segment 4 bases; nucleotides outside the gene matches: 2. This CDR3 contains 15 residues. Germline V gives CDR1 SNHLY, CDR2 FYNNEI.

Ten or more counts support this clonotype. The V and J genes are TRBV20-1 and TRBJ2-1; 11 positions match TRBD2. Germline assignment: CDR1 DFQATT and CDR2 SNEGSKA (reference sequence). Losses at the gene ends were 1 base for V and 4 bases for J; bases not matched to a gene: 3. This CDR3 contains 15 residues. As DNA, the CDR3 is TGCAGTGCTAGAGCGACTAGCGGGGTTTACAATGAGCAGTTCTTC. Residues: CSARATSGVYNEQFF.

This clonotype has a count of ten or more. This chain links TRBV12-3 or TRBV12-4 with TRBJ2-3; 10 bases agree with TRBD2. This CDR3 is built from 15 residues. V was clipped by 6 bases and J by 1 base; unmatched bases: 4. Written as DNA, the CDR3 is TGTGCCAGCAGGGAAGCGGGGGGGCGCACAGATACGCAGTATTTT. Protein product: CASREAGGRTDTQYF.

This clonotype was detected ten times or more. This chain connects TRBV5-1 to TRBJ2-3; D unclear. The V gene's germline CDR1 is SGHRS and CDR2 YFSETQ. The CDR3 length is 14 residues. Trimming shortened V by 5 bases and J by 1 base, and 11 bases separated the two germline ends. CDR3 amino acids: CASSFTSGTDTQYF. DNA for the CDR3: TGCGCCAGCAGTTTTACCTCGGGCACAGATACGCAGTATTTT.

A few counts support this clonotype. The junction departs from the called germline gene at one end, perhaps through a read error. The genes are TRBV29-1 and TRBJ1-1, with a tentative D call TRBD1 (5 bases). Germline CDR1 reads SQVTM; CDR2 reads ANQGSEA. This CDR3 is built from 8 residues. In DNA form, the CDR3 reads TGCAGCGTTGCCTGGGGACTCTTT. This encodes CSVAWGLF. The full variable domain, completed using reference TRBV29-1 and TRBJ1-1, is SAVISQKPSRDICQRGTSLTIQCQVDSQVTMMFWYRQQPGQSLTLIATANQGSEATYESGFVIDKFPISRPNLTFSTLTVSNMSPEDSSIYLCSVAWGLFGQGTRLTVV.